These 13 T cell receptor beta chains were all obtained from the same sample, sequenced in a study of immune cell composition in non-small cell lung cancer. The method was immunoSEQ multiplex PCR; TCRdb's version includes in-frame clones alone and lacks a portion of them. The sample has 2,000 to 3,000 clones, approximately 80% seen once. Source material: lung tumor tissue. The receptors were gathered from a human donor with non-small cell lung cancer.

The V gene is TRBV18, the J gene TRBJ1-5; no clear D gene. From germline, CDR1 is KGHSH and CDR2 LQKENI. CDR3 size: 15 residues. V was pared by 2 bases and J by 2 bases, with 10 bases between. The CDR3 is CASSPVEGGNQPQHF. Written as DNA, the CDR3 is TGTGCCAGCTCACCAGTGGAAGGAGGCAATCAGCCCCAGCATTTT.

The chain carries TRBV7-8 and TRBJ2-5; D is uncertain. With the DNA end fitting TRBJ2-7 better, the J assignment may be wrong. The CDR3 is made up of 12 amino acids. CDR1 and CDR2 from the germline V gene are SGHVS and FQNEAQ. This CDR3 reads CASSLGAYEQYF. The CDR3 DNA sequence: TGTGCCAGCAGCTTAGGGGCCTACGAGCAGTACTTC.

J is TRBJ1-1 and V is TRBV2; D perhaps matches TRBD1 (6 bases). Trimming took 4 bases from V and 1 from J, leaving 10 bases between them. The germline gives CDR1 SNHLY, CDR2 FYNNEI. The length of the CDR3 is 14 residues. The CDR3 nucleotides read TGTGCCAGCAGTGGGACGGACAGGAACACTGAAGCTTTCTTT. Protein sequence: CASSGTDRNTEAFF.

The rearrangement uses TRBV7-9 and TRBJ2-3, with D possibly TRBD2 on 5 matching bases. Germline V gives CDR1 SEHNR, CDR2 FQNEAQ (reference sequence). Trimming removed 1 base at V and 4 bases at J, with 6 bases between. The CDR3 has 13 residues. DNA of the CDR3: TGTGCCAGCAGCTTAGTCGGGGCAGATACGCAGTATTTT. This sequence encodes CASSLVGADTQYF.

The rearrangement uses TRBV5-1 and TRBJ1-2; tentative D call: TRBD1 (6 bases). Per germline, CDR1 SGHRS and CDR2 YFSETQ. This CDR3 is built from 15 residues. V lost 5 bases to trimming and J lost 0 bases, with 14 bases between them. Written as DNA, the CDR3 is TGCGCCAGCAGATTAATTGAGGGGGCTAACTATGGCTACACCTTC. Its translation: CASRLIEGANYGYTF.

The chain joins TRBV7-9 to TRBJ2-7; no clear D. The V end lost 1 base, the J end lost 6 bases, and 7 bases lay between the germline ends. Per the germline V gene, CDR1 is SEHNR and CDR2 is FQNEAQ (reference sequence). CDR3 length: 12 residues. The chain's CDR3 is CASSLGVIEQYF. In DNA form, the CDR3 reads TGTGCCAGCAGCTTAGGAGTAATCGAGCAGTACTTC. Using reference TRBV7-9 and TRBJ2-7 for the parts outside the CDR3, the full variable domain is DTGVSQNPRHKITKRGQNVTFRCDPISEHNRLYWYRQTLGQGPEFLTYFQNEAQLEKSRLLSDRFSAERPKGSFSTLEIQRTEQGDSAMYLCASSLGVIEQYFGPGTRLTVT.

This clone was found a few times. The gene calls are TRBV23-1 and TRBJ2-7; tentatively, D is TRBD2 (5 bases). TRBV23-1 is identified as an open reading frame with a role that is uncertain. This CDR3 has 14 amino acids. Trimming pared 8 bases from V and 3 bases from J, leaving 17 bases between. The CDR3 spells CASSISGGGYEQYF. CDR3 DNA sequence: TGCGCCAGCTCCATCTCTGGAGGCGGCTACGAGCAGTACTTC.

This clone was seen just once. The V and J genes are TRBV7-2 and TRBJ2-1; D is possibly TRBD2 (6 bases). Trimming cost V 0 bases and J 7 bases, with 22 bases left between them. The CDR3 runs to 18 residues. The germline CDR1 and CDR2 sequences are SGHTA and FQGNSA. CDR3 amino acids: CASSLAPLLAIPGNEQFF. The CDR3 DNA reads TGTGCCAGCAGCTTAGCGCCCCTACTAGCTATTCCGGGTAATGAGCAGTTCTTC.

V gene TRBV5-1 combines with J gene TRBJ2-5, with 7 bases that match TRBD2. Germline V gives CDR1 SGHRS, CDR2 YFSETQ. This CDR3 spans 15 amino acids. The J segment lost 5 bases and the V segment lost 1 base, leaving 8 bases of the junction unmatched. The CDR3 loop reads CASSLRWTSDETQYF. The CDR3 nucleotides are TGCGCCAGCAGCTTGAGGTGGACTAGTGACGAGACCCAGTACTTC.

The chain uses TRBV2 and TRBJ1-2; 9 bases are a match to TRBD1. The germline V gene has CDR1 SNHLY and CDR2 FYNNEI. CDR3 size: 17 residues. After removal of 5 bases from V and 5 bases from J, the junction contained 15 bases not matched to a gene. The CDR3, as DNA: TGTGCCAGCAGTCGGGACAGGGCAAGGCGTTACGGTTATGGCTACACCTTC. Its protein is CASSRDRARRYGYGYTF.

J is TRBJ1-5 and V is TRBV6-1; D is undetermined. Germline CDR1 is MNHNS and CDR2 is SASEGT. The V end lost 7 bases, the J end lost 3 bases, and 10 bases lay between the germline ends. CDR3 length: 13 amino acids. DNA for the CDR3: TGTGCCAGCACTGAGCGGTACAATCAGCCCCAGCATTTT. Residues: CASTERYNQPQHF.

The J gene is TRBJ2-7, the V gene TRBV6-1, with 8 bases lining up with TRBD2. The CDR3 consists of 15 residues. CDR1 is MNHNS and CDR2 is SASEGT in the germline V gene. V was pared by 4 bases and J by 2 bases, with 7 bases of the junction left unmatched. CDR3 in amino acids: CASSVSGNSAYEQYF. DNA of the CDR3: TGTGCCAGCAGTGTTAGCGGGAACAGCGCCTACGAGCAGTACTTC.

The chain links TRBV7-6 to TRBJ2-3, with 7 positions matching TRBD1. V lost 3 bases, J lost 2 bases, and 2 bases stayed unmatched. CDR3 size: 14 residues. From germline, CDR1 is SGHVS and CDR2 FNYEAQ. The CDR3 coding sequence is TGTGCCAGCAGCTTCGGACAGGTCACAGATACGCAGTATTTT. It encodes CASSFGQVTDTQYF.